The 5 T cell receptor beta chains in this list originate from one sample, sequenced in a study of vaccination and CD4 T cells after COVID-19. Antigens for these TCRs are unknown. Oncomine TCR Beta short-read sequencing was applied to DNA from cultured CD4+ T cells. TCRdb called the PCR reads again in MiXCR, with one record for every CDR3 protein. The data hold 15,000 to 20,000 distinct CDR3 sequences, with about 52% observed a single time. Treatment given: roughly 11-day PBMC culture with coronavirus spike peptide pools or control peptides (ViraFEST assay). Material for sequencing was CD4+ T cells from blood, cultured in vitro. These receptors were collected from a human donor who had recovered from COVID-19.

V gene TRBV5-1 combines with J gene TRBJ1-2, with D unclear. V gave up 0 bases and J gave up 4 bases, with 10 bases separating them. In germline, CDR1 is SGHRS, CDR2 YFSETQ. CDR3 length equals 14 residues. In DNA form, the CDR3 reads TGCGCCAGCAGCTTGGTGAGGACCTCCTATGGCTACACCTTC. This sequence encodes CASSLVRTSYGYTF.

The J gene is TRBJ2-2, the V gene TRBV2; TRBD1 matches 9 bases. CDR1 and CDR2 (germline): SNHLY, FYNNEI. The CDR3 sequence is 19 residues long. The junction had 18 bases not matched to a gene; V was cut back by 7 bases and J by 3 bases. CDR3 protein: CASKTGQGSSYDHTGELFF. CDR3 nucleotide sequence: TGTGCCAGCAAGACGGGACAGGGATCGTCGTACGACCACACCGGGGAGCTGTTTTTT.

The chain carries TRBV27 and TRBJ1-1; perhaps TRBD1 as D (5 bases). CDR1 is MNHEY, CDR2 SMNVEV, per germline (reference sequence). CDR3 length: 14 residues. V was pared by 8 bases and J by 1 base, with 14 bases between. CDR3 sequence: CASGQNRKNTEAFF. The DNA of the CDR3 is TGTGCCAGCGGACAAAATCGGAAGAACACTGAAGCTTTCTTT.

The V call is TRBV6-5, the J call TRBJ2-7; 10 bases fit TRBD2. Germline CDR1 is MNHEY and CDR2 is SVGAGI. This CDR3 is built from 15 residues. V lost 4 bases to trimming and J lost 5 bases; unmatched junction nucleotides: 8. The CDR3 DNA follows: TGTGCCAGCAGTTCCCTGGCTAGCGGGAGCCACGAGCAGTACTTC. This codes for CASSSLASGSHEQYF.

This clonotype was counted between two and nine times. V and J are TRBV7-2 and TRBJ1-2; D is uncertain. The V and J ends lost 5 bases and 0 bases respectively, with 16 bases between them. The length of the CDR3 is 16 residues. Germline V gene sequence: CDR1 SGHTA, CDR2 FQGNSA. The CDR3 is CASSPEVWSANYGYTF. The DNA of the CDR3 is TGTGCCAGCAGCCCAGAGGTATGGTCAGCTAACTATGGCTACACCTTC.